This TCR beta chain was identified in a study of T cell responses to AZD1222 COVID-19 vaccine. Findings and caveats of the study: With dominance at 160-218 and 743-854, vaccine-associated CD4 TCRs spanned spike. Two AZD1222 administrations were followed by greater Spike-specific TCR breadth and depth.

Assay: immunoSEQ multiplex PCR; the TCRdb copy retains only in-frame clones and omits some. The table includes roughly 120,000 clones, around nine tenths detected once. About this clone itself: The antigen remains unidentified.

This sample comprised peripheral blood, obtained 28 days after the second AZD1222 dose. This receptor was taken from an adult who received the AZD1222 COVID-19 vaccine.

The CDR3: CASIRDPPYGYTF. Written as DNA, the CDR3 is TGTGCCAGTATCAGGGATCCGCCCTATGGCTACACCTTC. This chain connects TRBV6-6 to TRBJ1-2; weak D call: TRBD1 (5 bases). The CDR3 is 13 amino acids. The germline V gene has CDR1 MNHNY and CDR2 SVGAGI (reference sequence). Trimming shortened V by 9 bases and J by 4 bases, and 15 bases separated the two germline ends.